The 20 T cell receptor beta chains presented below share a single source sample, sequenced in a study of CD4 T cells in relation to SARS-CoV-2 and coronaviruses. Measured with immunoSEQ multiplex PCR; TCRdb has only the in-frame clones, and not every one. The table has about 38,000 clones, 85% to 90% seen once. Sequencing used memory CD4+ T cells from PBMCs. These TCRs come from an adult with COVID-19.

This clone was observed once. Germline and junction disagree at one end, which may indicate a read error. The V call is TRBV30, the J call TRBJ1-5; D ambiguous. In germline, CDR1 is GTSNPN, CDR2 SVGIG (reference sequence). This CDR3 has 12 residues. The CDR3 loop is CAWDIGNRPQHF. The CDR3 coding sequence is TGTGCCTGGGACATCGGAAATCGGCCCCAGCATTTT.

The V call is TRBV30, the J call TRBJ2-5; D unresolved. The germline CDR1 and CDR2 sequences are GTSNPN and SVGIG (reference sequence). The CDR3 has 15 amino acids. Trimming took off 3 bases at V and 3 bases at J, with 17 bases between the two ends. CDR3 region: CAWSPVGVVEETQYF. The CDR3 DNA reads TGTGCCTGGAGCCCCGTTGGGGTCGTTGAAGAGACCCAGTACTTC.

The chain carries TRBV10-3 and TRBJ2-1; 15 bases align to TRBD2. V was clipped by 3 bases and J by 3 bases; unmatched bases: 9. From germline, CDR1 is ENHRY and CDR2 SYGVKD. The CDR3 loop spans 19 amino acids. The CDR3 DNA reads TGTGCCATCAGTGACCCCTGGACTAGCGGGGGGGCGGACTACAATGAGCAGTTCTTC. As protein: CAISDPWTSGGADYNEQFF.

The chain has TRBV5-8 and TRBJ1-5; maybe TRBD1 (5 bases). The germline gives CDR1 SGHTS, CDR2 YDEGEE. The V gene lost 6 bases and the J gene lost 8 bases, with 18 bases spanning the gap. CDR3 size: 14 residues. Here the CDR3 DNA reads TGTGCCAGCATTCGTGGGGGAATTAGTGAGCCCCAGCATTTT. Translation: CASIRGGISEPQHF.

The gene calls are TRBV6-5 and TRBJ1-6; no clear D. Germline CDR1 MNHEY, CDR2 SVGAGI. Trimming cost V 6 bases and J 13 bases, with 19 bases left between them. The CDR3 is 14 residues long. CDR3 region: CASSLSGGGNPLHF. The CDR3 coding sequence is TGTGCCAGCAGCCTTTCGGGCGGAGGGAACCCCCTCCACTTT.

J is TRBJ2-3 and V is TRBV7-2; the D gene is possibly TRBD2 (7 bases). V lost 5 bases and J 2 bases, leaving 26 bases between the germline ends. Germline CDR1 and CDR2: SGHTA and FQGNSA. This CDR3 contains 19 residues. The CDR3 protein is CASSPNPAGGGGYTDTQYF. The CDR3 bases are TGTGCCAGCAGCCCAAACCCCGCCGGCGGCGGGGGCTACACAGATACGCAGTATTTT. Full variable domain (missing parts from reference TRBV7-2 and TRBJ2-3): GAGVSQSPSNKVTEKGKDVELRCDPISGHTALYWYRQSLGQGLEFLIYFQGNSAPDKSGLPSDRFSAERTGGSVSTLTIQRTQQEDSAVYLCASSPNPAGGGGYTDTQYFGPGTRLTVL.

The chain is built from TRBV6-5 and TRBJ2-3; either TRBD1 or TRBD2 may fit D (6 bases each). Germline CDR1 and CDR2: MNHEY and SVGAGI. V was cut by 6 bases and J by 6 bases, with 19 bases left in between. The CDR3 runs 15 residues. The CDR3 DNA is TGTGCCAGCAGCGCCCTGGGGGGCGGGTCTGATACGCAGTATTTT. Translated: CASSALGGGSDTQYF.

The chain employs TRBV10-2 and TRBJ2-4; D gene unclear. The CDR3 has 12 amino acids. Germline V gene data show CDR1 as WSHSY and CDR2 as SAAADI. The V end was cut by 6 bases, the J end by 6 bases, with 9 bases between. The CDR3 DNA is TGCGCCAGCAGCGAGAGGTTAAACATTCAGTACTTC. This translates into CASSERLNIQYF.

A single count supports this clone. The rearrangement links TRBV30 to TRBJ2-5; the D is unclear. Germline V gives CDR1 GTSNPN, CDR2 SVGIG (reference sequence). V lost 0 bases to trimming and J lost 3 bases, with 2 bases between them. CDR3 length: 11 residues. The CDR3 DNA sequence: TGTGCCTGGAGTGTCAAAGAGACCCAGTACTTC. This gives the protein CAWSVKETQYF.

This chain joins TRBV27 and TRBJ2-7, with 11 bases matching TRBD2. Germline assignment: CDR1 MNHEY and CDR2 SMNVEV (reference sequence). CDR3 size: 19 residues. J gave up 2 bases and V 5 bases, and 17 bases lay outside the gene matches. CDR3 amino acids: CASSARLAGGRLFTYEQYF. The CDR3 DNA is TGTGCCAGCAGTGCCCGCCTAGCGGGGGGCCGCCTATTTACCTACGAGCAGTACTTC.

The DNA for the CDR3 is TGTGCCTGGAGTGTAGCAATCTATGGCTACACCTTC. Translated, it gives CAWSVAIYGYTF. The V call is TRBV30, the J call TRBJ1-2; D gene uncertain. The CDR3 totals 12 residues. Deletions cut 0 bases from V and 4 bases from J, with 6 bases between. Per germline, CDR1 GTSNPN and CDR2 SVGIG (reference sequence).

This rearrangement joins TRBV30 to TRBJ2-7; 9 bases agree with TRBD1. Germline-derived CDR1 and CDR2 are GTSNPN and SVGIG (reference sequence). There are 14 residues in the CDR3. Losses at the gene ends were 2 bases for V and 2 bases for J; bases not matched to a gene: 4. CDR3 coding DNA: TGTGCCTGGAGTCCCGGACAGGGGCCCTACGAGCAGTACTTC. Protein: CAWSPGQGPYEQYF.

The CDR3 nucleotides are TGCGCCAGCAGCGGGGGACAGGGGGGCACAGATACGCAGTATTTT. The encoded protein is CASSGGQGGTDTQYF. The chain uses TRBV5-1 and TRBJ2-3, with 11 nucleotides matching TRBD1. V lost 4 bases, J lost 1 base, and 2 bases stayed unmatched. This CDR3 has 15 residues. Germline CDR1 SGHRS, CDR2 YFSETQ.

The chain is built from TRBV6-5 and TRBJ2-7; TRBD1 matches 7 bases. The CDR3 has 14 amino acids. Germline V gives CDR1 MNHEY, CDR2 SVGAGI. V shed 6 bases, J shed 2 bases, and the junction held 7 bases outside the gene matches. CDR3 in DNA: TGTGCCAGCAGGCTAGGACAGGTAACCTACGAGCAGTACTTC. It yields the protein CASRLGQVTYEQYF.

J is TRBJ2-5 and V is TRBV5-1; D ambiguous. The CDR3 is 15 amino acids. CDR1 and CDR2 from the germline V gene are SGHRS and YFSETQ. Trimming cost V 4 bases and J 1 base, with 14 bases left between them. As DNA, the CDR3 is TGCGCCAGCAGCCCAGACCCAGGAGTCCAAGAGACCCAGTACTTC. This sequence encodes CASSPDPGVQETQYF.

V usage is TRBV19 and J usage is TRBJ2-5; 10 bases align to TRBD1. Germline-derived CDR1 and CDR2 are LNHDA and SQIVND (reference sequence). This CDR3 is 13 amino acids long. J lost 4 bases, V lost 8 bases, and 4 bases had no gene match. The DNA for the CDR3 is TGTGCCAGTGGACAGGGGGATGGAGAGACCCAGTACTTC. This translates into CASGQGDGETQYF.

CDR3 DNA sequence: TGTGCCAGCAGGGCCCTCCTATGGGCTAATGAAAAACTGTTTTTT. It codes for CASRALLWANEKLFF. The V gene is TRBV28, the J gene TRBJ1-4; D unresolved. This CDR3 has 15 residues. Germline V gene data show CDR1 as MDHEN and CDR2 as SYDVKM. V lost 6 bases, J lost 3 bases, and 14 bases lay in between.

The chain combines TRBV6-5 with TRBJ1-6, with 10 nucleotides matching TRBD1. CDR3 length equals 15 residues. The ends lost 4 bases at V and 11 bases at J; junction bases unmatched: 8. Germline V gene lookup returns CDR1 MNHEY and CDR2 SVGAGI. CDR3 bases: TGTGCCAGCAGTTCCGACAGGGGGCTTAGGGCACCCCTCCACTTT. Residues: CASSSDRGLRAPLHF.

The J gene is TRBJ2-6, the V gene TRBV6-4; D is perhaps TRBD1 (6 bases). CDR3 length: 15 amino acids. V was trimmed by 3 bases and J by 2 bases, leaving 8 bases between them. Germline CDR1 reads MRHNA; CDR2 reads SNTAGT. The CDR3 DNA is TGTGCCAGCAGTGAACAGGGTCCTGGGGCCAACGTCCTGACTTTC. Its protein product is CASSEQGPGANVLTF.

The chain couples TRBV5-4 to TRBJ2-3; 12 nucleotides line up with TRBD2. The CDR3 length is 14 residues. J lost 3 bases, V lost 9 bases, and 5 bases had no gene match. CDR1 and CDR2 from the germline V gene are SGHNT and YYREEE (reference sequence). The CDR3 DNA reads as TGTGCCACACTAGCGGGGGGCGGTACAGATACGCAGTATTTT. Translated, it gives CATLAGGGTDTQYF.